This TCR beta chain was obtained from a study of glioma-infiltrating T cells. The study, taken as a whole, reports: CDR3 overlap between tissue and blood was very small. Gliomas, especially low-grade, showed above-expected tissue-blood divergence; non-neoplastic patients showed below.

CDR3 length: 14 residues. V was clipped by 0 bases and J by 5 bases, with 11 bases between them. Germline lookup yields CDR1 SGHRS and CDR2 YFSETQ. Using RNA template, CDR3s of TCR alpha and beta were amplified with iRepertoire arm-PCR. Tissue mRNA or PBMC total RNA, about 85-400 ng, went into one-step reverse transcription and amplification. TCRdb re-derived calls from the multiplex PCR reads in MiXCR, one entry per CDR3 protein. Of approximately 130,000 distinct CDR3 sequences in the sample, 24% are singletons; the top ten hold 25% to 30%. Remarks on this clonotype: Its specificity is unknown.

The origin of this receptor is a human donor with low-grade glioma or glioblastoma, undergoing nonglioma brain surgery, or in good health (not recorded which). V gene TRBV5-1 combines with J gene TRBJ2-5; weak D call: TRBD1 (6 bases). The sample comprised glioma tissue, nonneoplastic brain tissue, or PBMCs (not recorded which). The CDR3 DNA is TGCGCCAGCAGCTTGGCCCAGGGGCTTGAGACCCAGTACTTC. Translating it yields CASSLAQGLETQYF.